A single sample is the source of the 27 T cell receptor beta chains below, sequenced in a study of tumor-infiltrating lymphocytes in primary liver carcinoma. A constant-region primer primed TCR beta cDNA synthesis from about 0.55 ug of total RNA. Researchers made the TCR beta libraries by running three nested multiplex PCR rounds with slightly modified ARM-PCR. A C-beta reverse primer and TRBV1-TRBV30 forward primers served in each of the first two PCR rounds, at 9 to 11 cycles apiece. TCRdb re-analysed the multiplex PCR reads in MiXCR, keeping a single row per CDR3 protein. This table holds 45,000 or so distinct CDR3 sequences, approximately 70% found once. Taking about 17-32 mg of unsorted bulk tissue, the authors co-extracted RNA and DNA. Sequencing was performed on liver tumor tissue from sampling region 2. Subset reported: tumor region T2, inferior pole. These receptors all come from a man aged 35-49 years with primary liver carcinoma and hepatitis B virus infection.

Points on this clonotype: The CDR3 end shows no conserved phenylalanine or tryptophan, and so a read error is likely. V and J are TRBV4-2 and TRBJ1-2; TRBD1 might be the D (6 bases). The germline V gene encodes CDR1 LGHNA and CDR2 YNFKEQ. The CDR3 runs 18 residues. V shed 4 bases and J shed 4 bases, with 25 bases lying between them. Here the CDR3 DNA reads TGTGCCAGCAGCCGATCGTCCAGGAGGGGGGGCGCGTCCTATGGCTACACCTTG. Its translation is CASSRSSRRGGASYGYTL.

Worth noting for this clonotype: The CDR3 end shows no conserved phenylalanine or tryptophan, and so a read error is likely. The chain couples TRBV12-3 or TRBV12-4 to TRBJ2-5; D call uncertain. CDR3 size: 13 residues. DNA of the CDR3: TGTGCCAGCGGTTTGGTGCAGGAGGAGACCCAGTACTTA. Protein: CASGLVQEETQYL.

CDR3 loop: CASSWWVDNPYNEQFF. The DNA of the CDR3 is TGTGCCAGCAGCTGGTGGGTGGACAACCCCTACAATGAGCAGTTCTTC. This chain uses TRBV7-2 with TRBJ2-1; a weak D match, TRBD1 (5 bases). V was shortened by 4 bases and J by 2 bases, with 15 bases between the two germline ends. The CDR3 consists of 16 residues. Per the germline V gene, CDR1 is SGHTA and CDR2 is FQGNSA.

In its sample, this clonotype was seen many times. This chain connects TRBV28 to TRBJ2-1, with TRBD2 identical over 13 bases. The length of the CDR3 is 19 residues. The trim removed 3 bases at V and 0 bases at J, leaving 8 bases unmatched. Germline CDR1 is MDHEN and CDR2 is SYDVKM. The CDR3 DNA is TGTGCCAGCAGTTTTGCGGGACTAGCGGGATTGAGCTCCTACAATGAGCAGTTCTTC. Translated: CASSFAGLAGLSSYNEQFF.

The chain carries TRBV20-1 and TRBJ2-7; 9 bases match TRBD2. The CDR3 extends over 13 amino acids. After removal of 7 bases from V and 2 bases from J, the junction contained 6 bases not matched to a gene. The germline gives CDR1 DFQATT, CDR2 SNEGSKA (reference sequence). The CDR3 here is CSVQKRGAYEQYF. The CDR3, as DNA: TGCAGTGTTCAAAAGCGGGGGGCCTACGAGCAGTACTTC.

Regarding this clonotype: At one of its ends the junction is not consistent with the germline gene, which may arise from a read error. This chain connects TRBV5-1 to TRBJ1-1; 7 nucleotides match TRBD1. Germline loops: CDR1 SGHRS, CDR2 YFSETQ. The CDR3 is 13 amino acids. CDR3 residues: CASSFGQDTESFF. For the CDR3, the DNA is TGCGCCAGCAGCTTCGGACAGGACACTGAATCTTTCTTT.

Note on this clonotype: In this CDR3 the conserved last residue, phenylalanine or tryptophan, is missing, so a read error is likely. The V and J genes are TRBV6-1 and TRBJ1-4, with D uncertain. This CDR3 is built from 16 residues. In germline, CDR1 is MNHNS, CDR2 SASEGT. The chain's CDR3 is CAISGAGLATNEKLFY. DNA for the CDR3: TGTGCCATCAGTGGAGCGGGTCTGGCAACTAATGAAAAACTGTTTTAT.

In the case of this clonotype: The CDR3 does not end in the conserved phenylalanine or tryptophan, so this is likely a read error. No DNA is shown, since the ends of the CDR3 on it are uncertain; the CDR3 is the one TCRdb lists. The chain couples TRBV11-2 to TRBJ2-7; the listed D gene, TRBD1, was not tested against the DNA. The CDR3 is made up of 13 amino acids, end residues included. Per germline, CDR1 SGHAT and CDR2 FQNNGV. CDR3 protein: CASTPRQSYEQCI.

Remarks on this clonotype: The junction departs from the called germline gene at one end, perhaps through a read error. The chain links TRBV4-2 to TRBJ2-1; 7 nucleotides line up with TRBD2. The CDR3 has 17 amino acids. Germline CDR1 reads LGHNA; CDR2 reads YNFKEQ. CDR3 nucleotides: TGTGGCAGCCGCCAAGTTTCAGCGGGATATACGGGGAATGAACAGTTCTTC. Its translation is CGSRQVSAGYTGNEQFF.

V is TRBV12-3 or TRBV12-4 and J is TRBJ1-2, with 11 nucleotides matching TRBD1. The CDR3 covers 14 residues. After removal of 8 bases from V and 7 bases from J, the junction contained 9 bases not matched to a gene. The CDR3 DNA reads TGTGCCAGCCCACGGACAGGGGGCTATGGTGGCTACACCTTC. It is translated as CASPRTGGYGGYTF.

This clonotype was seen repeatedly, ten times or more. The V gene is TRBV20-1, the J gene TRBJ1-1; TRBD1 matches at 9 bases. Germline CDR1 is DFQATT and CDR2 is SNEGSKA (reference sequence). The J segment lost 1 base and the V segment lost 3 bases, leaving 3 bases of the junction unmatched. The CDR3 runs 14 residues. The CDR3 loop is CSASGGQGNTEAFF. DNA for the CDR3: TGCAGTGCTAGTGGGGGACAGGGGAACACTGAAGCTTTCTTT.

Details on this clonotype: One junction end does not reproduce the germline sequence, and a read error may be involved. The chain employs TRBV4-1 and TRBJ2-6; possible D gene TRBD1, 5 bases. CDR1 MGHRA and CDR2 YSYEKL come from the germline V gene. The CDR3 has 13 residues. CDR3 coding DNA: TGCGCCAGCAGCCAAGGTGGGGCCAATGTCCTGACTTTC. Translation: CASSQGGANVLTF.

The chain employs TRBV4-3 and TRBJ2-7; D call uncertain. CDR3 length equals 15 residues. CDR1 and CDR2 (germline): LGHNA, YSLEER. Trimming took 4 bases from V and 5 from J, leaving 18 bases between them. In DNA, the CDR3 is TGCGCCAGCAGCCTAGATTCAGGTGGATCCCACGAGCAGTACTTC. It codes for CASSLDSGGSHEQYF.

By frequency in the sample, this clonotype is medium-sized (0.01 to 0.1%). The gene calls are TRBV10-3 and TRBJ1-5; D is ambiguous. Trimming left V 3 bases short and J 4 bases short, with 7 bases between. CDR3 size: 13 residues. From germline, CDR1 is ENHRY and CDR2 SYGVKD. The CDR3 loop is CAISDGENQPQHF. CDR3 coding DNA: TGTGCCATCAGTGACGGGGAGAATCAGCCCCAGCATTTT.

This clonotype was seen a few times. At one end the junction does not follow the germline gene, possibly because of a read error. The CDR3 DNA follows: TGTGCGAGCAGCTTAGCGTATTCCGGGGAGCTGTTTTTT. Its translation is CASSLAYSGELFF. V and J are TRBV11-2 and TRBJ2-2, with a weak D call TRBD2 (5 bases). CDR1 is SGHAT and CDR2 is FQNNGV in the germline V gene. The CDR3 consists of 13 residues.

In the case of this clonotype: The missing conserved phenylalanine or tryptophan at the end of this CDR3 makes a read error likely. This rearrangement joins TRBV5-6 to TRBJ1-1; TRBD1 might be the D (5 bases). Germline-derived CDR1 and CDR2 are SGHDT and YYEEEE. The CDR3 covers 14 residues. V was clipped by 9 bases and J by 4 bases, with 19 bases between them. CDR3 nucleotides: TGTGCCACCTGCCTTTGGGGGGAAGGCACTGAAGCTTTCTAT. Protein sequence: CATCLWGEGTEAFY.

The table lists this clonotype with many counts. The gene calls are TRBV30 and TRBJ1-4; TRBD1 is a possible D gene (5 bases). In germline, CDR1 is GTSNPN, CDR2 SVGIG (reference sequence). Between the trimmed V and J ends, which lost 3 bases and 4 bases, there was a span of 15 bases. The CDR3 extends over 15 amino acids. In DNA, the CDR3 is TGTGCCTGGAGGGCCGCGGGGCAGCATAATGAAAAACTGTTTTTT. It specifies CAWRAAGQHNEKLFF.

The chain is built from TRBV10-2 and TRBJ2-1; D remains ambiguous. The CDR3 has 13 residues. CDR1 is WSHSY and CDR2 is SAAADI in the germline V gene. The V end lost 9 bases, the J end lost 10 bases, and 19 bases lay between the germline ends. The CDR3 loop reads CASCESLIGEQFF. The CDR3 coding sequence is TGCGCCAGTTGTGAGTCTTTGATCGGGGAGCAGTTCTTC.

In the case of this clonotype: This likely comes from a read error, as the CDR3 has no conserved phenylalanine or tryptophan at its end. The rearrangement links TRBV11-1 to TRBJ2-7; D gene uncertain. Trimming took off 1 base at V and 1 base at J, with 17 bases between the two ends. The CDR3 covers 17 residues. Germline loops: CDR1 SGHAT, CDR2 FQDESV (reference sequence). CDR3 in amino acids: CASSLGPARESSYEQYS. The CDR3 nucleotides are TGTGCCAGCAGCTTAGGGCCGGCGCGTGAAAGTTCCTACGAGCAGTACTCC.

The V and J genes are TRBV5-6 and TRBJ1-2; a possible D gene is TRBD1 (5 bases). Germline values: CDR1 SGHDT, CDR2 YYEEEE. The CDR3 is 14 residues long. The germline V and J ends were trimmed by 4 bases and 6 bases, with 16 bases remaining between them. The CDR3 nucleotides are TGTGCCAGCAGCGACCGGGACGTCAAGCATGGCTACACCTTC. It yields the protein CASSDRDVKHGYTF.

The CDR3 DNA is TGTGCCAGCAGCTTGGGTACAGAGATCCAATACTTC. Its protein product is CASSLGTEIQYF. V is TRBV5-5 and J is TRBJ2-5; D is unclear. Germline-derived CDR1 and CDR2 are SGHKS and YYEKEE (reference sequence). V lost 0 bases to trimming and J lost 14 bases, with 14 bases between them. The CDR3 consists of 12 residues.

This chain connects TRBV12-3 or TRBV12-4 to TRBJ2-7; 7 bases align to TRBD2. The CDR3 loop spans 14 amino acids. V gave up 7 bases and J gave up 2 bases; unmatched junction bases: 8. CDR3 protein: CASTQVGGAYEQYF. The CDR3 DNA reads as TGTGCCAGCACACAAGTGGGAGGGGCCTACGAGCAGTACTTC.

The chain employs TRBV10-2 and TRBJ2-1, with TRBD2 matching over 7 bases. Trimming took 3 bases from V and 9 from J; bases not matched to a gene: 14. The CDR3 length is 16 residues. Germline loops: CDR1 WSHSY, CDR2 SAAADI. CDR3 bases: TGCGCCAGCAGTGACTGGACAAGCGGGATCAACAGTGAGCAGTTCTTC. Its translation is CASSDWTSGINSEQFF.

V usage is TRBV6-5 and J usage is TRBJ1-1; D may be TRBD1 (6 bases). The germline gives CDR1 MNHEY, CDR2 SVGAGI. The ends were cut back, 9 bases at V and 6 bases at J, with 29 bases in the middle. The CDR3 extends over 17 amino acids. The CDR3 here is CASSPSTGAIGIAEAFF. CDR3 in DNA: TGTGCCAGTAGTCCCTCCACGGGGGCGATAGGTATCGCTGAAGCTTTCTTT.

This chain joins TRBV7-2 and TRBJ2-7; TRBD2 might be the D (5 bases). Germline V CDR1 and CDR2: SGHTA, FQGNSA. The CDR3 covers 15 residues. The germline V and J ends were trimmed by 5 bases and 0 bases, with 14 bases remaining between them. CDR3 nucleotides: TGTGCCAGCAGCGGCGCACTAGGCCGCTCCTACGAGCAGTACTTC. It specifies CASSGALGRSYEQYF.

On this clonotype: A read error is likely, as this CDR3 ends without the conserved phenylalanine or tryptophan. The V gene is TRBV11-2, the J gene TRBJ2-1; D may be TRBD1 (6 bases). Germline CDR1 SGHAT, CDR2 FQNNGV. CDR3 size: 17 residues. This CDR3 reads CANSLGNRASSYNEQFI. The CDR3 nucleotides read TGTGCCAACAGCTTAGGTAACAGGGCAAGCTCCTACAATGAGCAGTTCATC.

As to this clonotype: At one boundary the junction diverges from the germline segment, which might be a read error. This chain connects TRBV11-2 to TRBJ2-5, with 11 bases matching TRBD2. The CDR3 is made up of 18 amino acids. CDR1 is SGHAT and CDR2 is FQNNGV in the germline V gene. The CDR3 DNA follows: TGTGCCCGCAGCTCCACGGGATTAGCGGGAGGGAGTGTCGAGACCCAATACTTC. This sequence encodes CARSSTGLAGGSVETQYF. Full variable domain (missing parts from reference TRBV11-2 and TRBJ2-5): EAGVAQSPRYKIIEKRQSVAFWCNPISGHATLYWYQQILGQGPKLLIQFQNNGVVDDSQLPKDRFSAERLKGVDSTLKIQPAKLEDSAVYLCARSSTGLAGGSVETQYFGPGTRLLVL.